In its sample, the clone carrying this TCR beta chain was seen many times. What it binds is not known. CDR3 length: 16 residues. Germline assignment: CDR1 SGHRS and CDR2 YFSETQ. J was trimmed by 3 bases and V by 2 bases; bases with no gene match: 4. This entry is derived from a study of CD8 T cells in ankylosing spondylitis. Study conclusions and caveats: Earlier reports found some motif variants in synovial fluid and blood in reactive arthritis. In ankylosing spondylitis patients, matched synovial fluid reportedly showed significant enrichment of disease-linked clones.

Via MiXCR, TCRdb re-called the 5' RACE reads, giving one row per CDR3 protein. The sample carries 250,000 or so distinct CDR3 sequences, more than 9% recorded once. The origin of this receptor is a male donor with ankylosing spondylitis or in good health (not recorded which). Sequencing used blood, either unsorted or a sorted T cell fraction (not recorded which). The chain links TRBV5-1 to TRBJ2-1; 11 nucleotides align to TRBD2. The CDR3 loop reads CASSFGTSGYYNEQFF. In DNA form, the CDR3 reads TGCGCCAGCAGCTTTGGGACTAGCGGCTACTACAATGAGCAGTTCTTC.